The 8 T cell receptor beta chains below all came from one sample that was sequenced in a study of cytomegalovirus exposure and HLA in healthy donors. PCR primers comprised 60 Vbeta and 13 Jbeta primers. Some clones are missing from TCRdb's copy, which holds only in-frame ones; the method was immunoSEQ multiplex PCR. The table shows more than 150,000 clones, with over 70% occurring only once. Material: PBMCs. The receptors shown here come from a woman aged 30 to 39 in good health and CMV-seronegative.

This clone has only one observation. The chain has TRBV19 and TRBJ2-2; weak D call: TRBD1 (6 bases). CDR1 LNHDA and CDR2 SQIVND come from the germline V gene (reference sequence). V was trimmed by 2 bases and J by 14 bases, leaving 15 bases between them. The CDR3 totals 13 residues. The CDR3 here is CASSISNVGTLFF. CDR3 in DNA: TGTGCCAGTAGTATAAGCAACGTTGGGACACTGTTTTTT.

This clone was detected only once. CDR3 sequence: CASRPVLVGSEQYF. In DNA form, the CDR3 reads TGTGCCAGCCGCCCAGTTTTAGTGGGGAGCGAGCAGTACTTC. The rearrangement joins TRBV2 to TRBJ2-7; D is perhaps TRBD2 (5 bases). The CDR3 is 14 residues long. CDR1 SNHLY and CDR2 FYNNEI come from the germline V gene. Trimming took 8 bases from V and 6 from J, leaving 20 bases between them.

This clone was seen a single time. This sequence joins TRBV28 and TRBJ2-2, with D maybe TRBD1 (6 bases). The germline CDR1 and CDR2 sequences are MDHEN and SYDVKM. Trimming left V 2 bases short and J 8 bases short, with 12 bases between. The CDR3 is 14 amino acids. The CDR3 sequence is CASSLTGTLGELFF. The CDR3 nucleotides are TGTGCCAGCAGTTTAACCGGGACACTGGGGGAGCTGTTTTTT.

The chain links TRBV5-5 to TRBJ1-6; 10 positions agree with TRBD1. This CDR3 is built from 14 residues. With 4 bases clipped from V and 11 bases from J, the junction kept 6 bases outside the gene matches. The germline CDR1 and CDR2 sequences are SGHKS and YYEKEE (reference sequence). The CDR3 sequence is CASSPPGQGTPLHF. CDR3 sequence (DNA): TGTGCCAGCAGCCCGCCGGGACAGGGGACACCCCTCCACTTT.

The rearrangement links TRBV5-1 to TRBJ2-1; the D gene is possibly TRBD1 (7 bases). This CDR3 contains 15 residues. V was trimmed by 4 bases and J by 9 bases, leaving 20 bases between them. Germline CDR1 and CDR2: SGHRS and YFSETQ. The CDR3 DNA is TGCGCCAGCAGCACCCGACAGGGCGGGGTGACTGAGCAGTTCTTC. This encodes CASSTRQGGVTEQFF. The entire variable domain, with the rest obtained from reference TRBV5-1 and TRBJ2-1, is as follows: KAGVTQTPRYLIKTRGQQVTLSCSPISGHRSVSWYQQTPGQGLQFLFEYFSETQRNKGNFPGRFSGRQFSNSRSEMNVSTLELGDSALYLCASSTRQGGVTEQFFGPGTRLTVL.

This chain connects TRBV28 to TRBJ2-2; a possible D gene is TRBD1 (6 bases). In germline, CDR1 is MDHEN, CDR2 SYDVKM. V lost 7 bases and J lost 1, with 10 bases in between. This CDR3 has 14 residues. Here the CDR3 DNA reads TGTGCCAGCATCCCGGGACAGAACACCGGGGAGCTGTTTTTT. It yields the protein CASIPGQNTGELFF.

The chain carries TRBV10-3 and TRBJ2-5; 8 bases line up with TRBD2. This CDR3 is built from 12 residues. V was clipped by 6 bases and J by 5 bases; unmatched bases: 2. The germline V gene has CDR1 ENHRY and CDR2 SYGVKD. DNA of the CDR3: TGTGCCATCAGCGGACTAGCCGAGACCCAGTACTTC. Encoded protein: CAISGLAETQYF.

The J gene is TRBJ2-1, the V gene TRBV30; D might be TRBD1 (6 bases). Germline assignment: CDR1 GTSNPN and CDR2 SVGIG (reference sequence). V shed 0 bases and J shed 0 bases, with 9 bases lying between them. The CDR3 consists of 15 residues. DNA of the CDR3: TGTGCCTGGAGTGTTAGGGGGAGCTCCTACAATGAGCAGTTCTTC. Translation: CAWSVRGSSYNEQFF.